Listed below are T cell receptor beta chains from one sample, sequenced in a study of shared clonotypes between healthy human individuals. The assay was immunoSEQ multiplex PCR, and TCRdb's table has in-frame clones only and misses some. Found here are under 850,000 clones, 55% to 75% of them singletons; the top ten hold approximately 1.7%. Specimen: memory CD4+ T cells sorted from blood. These receptors all stem from a woman in her 30s in good health. Both conserved end residues are trimmed from each CDR3.

CDR3 protein	V gene	J gene
ASSLAGAGGGEQF	TRBV7-9	TRBJ2-1
ASSLGVGDEKLF	TRBV7-9	TRBJ1-4
ASSETSGDYNEQF	TRBV6-1	TRBJ2-1
ASSQGATAYNSPLH	TRBV14	TRBJ1-6
ASRFSDQPQH	TRBV6-6	TRBJ1-5
ASTDRGTHGELF	TRBV28	TRBJ2-2
ASSHRRASGPSTDTQY	TRBV4-1	TRBJ2-3
ATSRDWGHDQPQH	TRBV15	TRBJ1-5
ASSRDKDQPQH	TRBV7-3	TRBJ1-5
ASSQGLGLEGLSSGYT	TRBV4-2	TRBJ1-2
ASSQDIATGGETQY	TRBV4-2	TRBJ2-5
ASSPSGGYGTDTQY	TRBV25-1	TRBJ2-3
ASSSGPSGNTIY	TRBV5-1	TRBJ1-3
SAPRTGELF	TRBV20-1	TRBJ2-2
ASRTRGRGPEAF	TRBV28	TRBJ1-1
ASKSTGRETQY	TRBV7-9	TRBJ2-5
ASSRDSGLGYGYT	TRBV5-4	TRBJ1-2
ASRWGPAGTGELF	TRBV19	TRBJ2-2
ASSPGQGTFYEQY	TRBV5-6	TRBJ2-7
ASSPALGGSQY	TRBV7-7	TRBJ2-3
ASSSTQSIYNEQF	TRBV28	TRBJ2-1
ATREAGGEQY	TRBV7-6	TRBJ2-7
ASSLAGSSSTDTQY	TRBV5-1	TRBJ2-3
ASSPRRTGELF	TRBV7-3	TRBJ2-2
ASSLTRWGVGEQY	TRBV5-1	TRBJ2-7
ASSLDLQSYT	TRBV5-1	TRBJ1-2
ASSEAQEETQY	TRBV2	TRBJ2-5
ASSLALLAGEISDTQY	TRBV7-2	TRBJ2-3
ASSQGNGDRRAYEQY	TRBV4-1	TRBJ2-7
ASSFTGAEGTEAF	TRBV5-1	TRBJ1-1
ASSATVGNSPLH	TRBV9	TRBJ1-6
ASSLEGPGGSGEQF	TRBV5-1	TRBJ2-1